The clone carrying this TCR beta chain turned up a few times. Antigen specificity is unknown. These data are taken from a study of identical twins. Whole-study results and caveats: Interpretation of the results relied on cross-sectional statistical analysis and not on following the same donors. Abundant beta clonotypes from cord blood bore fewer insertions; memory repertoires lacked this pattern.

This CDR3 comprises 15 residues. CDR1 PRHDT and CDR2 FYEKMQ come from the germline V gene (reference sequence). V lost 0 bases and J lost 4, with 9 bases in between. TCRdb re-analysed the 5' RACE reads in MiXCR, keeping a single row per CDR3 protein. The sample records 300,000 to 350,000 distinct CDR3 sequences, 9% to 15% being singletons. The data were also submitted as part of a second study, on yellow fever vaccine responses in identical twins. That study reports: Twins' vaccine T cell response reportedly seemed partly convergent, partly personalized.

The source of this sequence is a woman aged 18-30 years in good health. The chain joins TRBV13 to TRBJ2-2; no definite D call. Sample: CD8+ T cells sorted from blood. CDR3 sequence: CASSLGDRPTGELFF. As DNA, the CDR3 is TGTGCCAGCAGCTTAGGGGACCGACCCACCGGGGAGCTGTTTTTT.